The 14 T cell receptor beta chains below were found in one sample sequenced in a study of Ad26.COV2.S vaccination and SARS-CoV-2 variants. This table comes from immunoSEQ multiplex PCR, and its TCRdb copy is limited to in-frame clones, with some not included. The data show around 450,000 clones, around 89% seen once. The treatment was: around 19 received Ad26.COV2.S at low or high dose, single or two shots; about 5 received placebo; per-sample allocation not given. Following the first vaccine or placebo injection, samples were taken on day 63. The input for sequencing was peripheral blood, taken in a trial of Ad26.COV2.S vaccine versus placebo. These receptors came from a person aged 18-65 years who received the Ad26.COV2.S COVID-19 vaccine or a placebo.

The gene calls are TRBV5-1 and TRBJ2-2, with no clear D. Per the germline V gene, CDR1 is SGHRS and CDR2 is YFSETQ. CDR3 length: 15 residues. Deletions cut 1 base from V and 4 bases from J, with 11 bases between. The CDR3 DNA is TGCGCCAGCAGCTTGATGCCAGAACCCACCGGGGAGCTGTTTTTT. Protein product: CASSLMPEPTGELFF.

The chain has TRBV7-8 and TRBJ2-7; D is unclear. The CDR3 is 12 residues long. With 1 base removed from V and 5 bases from J, the gap between germline ends came to 6 bases. Germline V gene lookup returns CDR1 SGHVS and CDR2 FQNEAQ. The DNA of the CDR3 is TGTGCCAGCAGCTTAGTTCAGAACGAGCAGTACTTC. It codes for CASSLVQNEQYF.

The chain has TRBV7-2 and TRBJ2-7; D is uncertain. CDR1 is SGHTA, CDR2 FQGNSA, per germline. With 2 bases removed from V and 5 bases from J, the gap between germline ends came to 7 bases. There are 12 residues in the CDR3. CDR3 sequence (DNA): TGTGCCAGCAGCTTAATCGTGAACGAGCAGTACTTC. This translates into CASSLIVNEQYF.

The chain combines TRBV3-1 (or the pseudogene TRBV3-2) with TRBJ2-5; 11 bases align to TRBD2. J was trimmed by 0 bases and V by 4 bases; bases with no gene match: 4. The CDR3 is 16 amino acids. CDR1 LGHDT and CDR2 YNNKEL come from the germline V gene (reference sequence). CDR3 in amino acids: CASSRLAGGNQETQYF. The CDR3 coding sequence is TGTGCCAGCAGCCGCCTAGCGGGGGGCAACCAAGAGACCCAGTACTTC.

The rearrangement joins TRBV4-2 to TRBJ2-7; the D gene could be TRBD1 or TRBD2 (5 bases each). V dropped 4 bases and J dropped 3 bases, with 19 bases sitting between them. Germline V gene lookup returns CDR1 LGHNA and CDR2 YNFKEQ. This CDR3 has 16 residues. The CDR3 DNA reads as TGTGCCAGCAGCCGCCACACGGGGCAGGGTGGCTACGAGCAGTACTTC. This encodes CASSRHTGQGGYEQYF.

The chain recombines TRBV6-5 with TRBJ2-7; D is undetermined. The CDR3 has 13 amino acids. With 6 bases removed from V and 6 bases from J, the gap between germline ends came to 15 bases. In germline, CDR1 is MNHEY, CDR2 SVGAGI. The DNA for the CDR3 is TGTGCCAGCAGCCCACTCTCTTTTGGCGAGCAGTACTTC. It is translated as CASSPLSFGEQYF.

The genes are TRBV28 and TRBJ2-1, with a tentative D call TRBD2 (5 bases). The CDR3 length is 14 residues. CDR1 is MDHEN and CDR2 is SYDVKM in the germline V gene. Trimming took 5 bases from V and 5 from J, leaving 13 bases between them. The CDR3 sequence: CASSLPLGDNEQFF. The DNA of the CDR3 is TGTGCCAGCAGTCTTCCCCTCGGGGACAATGAGCAGTTCTTC.

This chain joins TRBV20-1 and TRBJ2-5; D remains unclear. The CDR3 contains 10 residues. Trimming removed 5 bases from V and 7 bases from J, with 8 bases in between. The germline CDR1 and CDR2 sequences are DFQATT and SNEGSKA (reference sequence). The CDR3 nucleotides are TGCAGTGCTTTTCGAGGGACCCAGTACTTC. It yields the protein CSAFRGTQYF.

This clone was detected only once. This chain links TRBV9 with TRBJ2-1, with D perhaps given as TRBD1 or TRBD2 (5 bases each). The CDR3 loop spans 15 amino acids. The V end lost 0 bases, the J end lost 4 bases, and 11 bases lay between the germline ends. Germline V gene lookup returns CDR1 SGDLS and CDR2 YYNGEE. Here the CDR3 DNA reads TGTGCCAGCAGCGTAGGAGGGGCCACTTACAATGAGCAGTTCTTC. This translates into CASSVGGATYNEQFF. Based on the CDR3 plus reference TRBV9 and TRBJ2-1, the full variable domain is DSGVTQTPKHLITATGQRVTLRCSPRSGDLSVYWYQQSLDQGLQFLIQYYNGEERAKGNILERFSAQQFPDLHSELNLSSLELGDSALYFCASSVGGATYNEQFFGPGTRLTVL.

The gene calls are TRBV3-1 (or the pseudogene TRBV3-2) and TRBJ2-3, with a weak D call TRBD1 (5 bases). Germline V gene sequence: CDR1 LGHDT, CDR2 YNNKEL (reference sequence). CDR3 length: 15 amino acids. Between the trimmed V and J ends, which lost 0 bases and 6 bases, there was a span of 13 bases. DNA for the CDR3: TGTGCCAGCAGCCAAGATCCCGGACATTTTGATACGCAGTATTTT. Its protein product is CASSQDPGHFDTQYF.

The CDR3 region is CASSNREDTEAFF. As DNA, the CDR3 is TGTGCCAGCAGTAACAGGGAGGACACTGAAGCTTTCTTT. The rearrangement joins TRBV6-5 to TRBJ1-1, with a possible D match to TRBD1 (6 bases). The CDR3 covers 13 residues. Trimming removed 5 bases at V and 3 bases at J, with 10 bases between. Per the germline V gene, CDR1 is MNHEY and CDR2 is SVGAGI.

The chain couples TRBV7-9 to TRBJ2-1; no clear D. The CDR3 totals 13 residues. Germline assignment: CDR1 SEHNR and CDR2 FQNEAQ (reference sequence). The V and J ends lost 2 bases and 4 bases respectively, with 6 bases between them. CDR3 sequence (DNA): TGTGCCAGCAGCTTAACGGAGTACAATGAGCAGTTCTTC. This codes for CASSLTEYNEQFF.

This clone occurred a few times. The chain employs TRBV19 and TRBJ2-1, with D possibly TRBD2 on 6 matching bases. This CDR3 spans 16 amino acids. Germline V lookup: CDR1 LNHDA, CDR2 SQIVND (reference sequence). The V and J ends lost 4 bases and 4 bases respectively, with 17 bases between them. The CDR3 here is CASSTPVGGTYNEQFF. CDR3 coding DNA: TGTGCCAGTAGTACTCCCGTCGGGGGAACTTACAATGAGCAGTTCTTC.

This chain joins TRBV4-1 and TRBJ2-7; the match to TRBD2 covers 9 bases. This CDR3 comprises 16 residues. V trimming: 0 bases; J trimming: 3 bases; junction bases outside the gene matches: 6. Germline V lookup: CDR1 MGHRA, CDR2 YSYEKL. This CDR3 is CASSQEGGGAFYEQYF. CDR3 DNA: TGCGCCAGCAGCCAAGAGGGCGGGGGGGCCTTCTACGAGCAGTACTTC.